The 15 T cell receptor beta chains presented below share a single source sample, sequenced in a study of regulatory T cells in long-lasting Graves disease (TCRdb year 2021). The time point label, read with the paper, signifies: newly diagnosed GD, antithyroid drugs for less than 3 months. RNA was extracted from PBMCs in TRIzol for both TCR sequencing and RNA sequencing. Receptor amplification or capture employed multiplex PCR. The data were produced on an Illumina HiSeq 4000. iRepertoire HTBI primers and Arm-PCR amplification of CDR3 regions were used to construct TCR beta libraries. The public reads were reanalyzed by TCRdb: fastp trimming at Q25, MiXCR alignment, in-frame beta chains only. All rows with the same CDR3 protein become a single entry with the most common DNA and genes. Present in this sample are some 220,000 distinct CDR3 sequences, less than 20% of which were seen just once. Jointly, the top ten make up about an eighth of the sample.

The sample also formed part of further work on T cells in Graves' hyperthyroidism and ophthalmopathy.

The sequencing used peripheral blood mononuclear cells (PBMCs), collected at new diagnosis, from a patient treated with antithyroid drugs. The receptor set was obtained from a woman aged 25 to 39 with Graves disease. Donor details come from another sample of the same person, matched by shared clones.

In this sample, this clonotype turned up many times. The rearrangement uses TRBV9 and TRBJ1-2; 9 bases map to TRBD1. Trimming took 3 bases from V and 5 from J; bases not matched to a gene: 5. Germline V gene data show CDR1 as SGDLS and CDR2 as YYNGEE. This CDR3 spans 14 amino acids. The CDR3 DNA reads TGTGCCAGCAGCGCCCGGGACAGGGTGTATGGCTACACCTTC. Translating it yields CASSARDRVYGYTF.

This clonotype occurred many times. V and J are TRBV20-1 and TRBJ1-5; possibly TRBD1 for D (5 bases). V lost 6 bases to trimming and J lost 7 bases, with 16 bases between them. Germline V gives CDR1 DFQATT, CDR2 SNEGSKA (reference sequence). This CDR3 has 13 residues. In DNA, the CDR3 is TGCAGTGCAAAGGCCCCGGGGGGGCAGCCCCAGCATTTT. Protein product: CSAKAPGGQPQHF.

The CDR3 region has the DNA TGTGCCATCAGTGGGGGATTAAAGACTAGCGGGAGGAATGAGCAGTTCTTC. Amino acid sequence: CAISGGLKTSGRNEQFF. The rearrangement joins TRBV10-3 to TRBJ2-1; TRBD2 aligns across 13 bases. The V gene's germline CDR1 is ENHRY and CDR2 SYGVKD. The CDR3 extends over 17 amino acids. V was pared by 4 bases and J by 7 bases, with 10 bases of the junction left unmatched.

The rearrangement links TRBV6-2 or TRBV6-3 to TRBJ1-6, with D tentatively TRBD1 (5 bases). The CDR3 runs to 14 residues. CDR1 is MNHEY, CDR2 SVGEGT, per germline. The germline V and J ends were trimmed by 9 bases and 4 bases, with 13 bases remaining between them. The CDR3 loop reads CASHRDRYNSPLHF. The CDR3 DNA reads as TGTGCCAGTCACCGGGACCGATATAATTCACCCCTCCACTTT.

This clonotype was seen many times. CDR3 sequence (DNA): TGTGCCAGCAGTTACGCCGGATTAATGAACACTGAAGCTTTCTTT. This gives the protein CASSYAGLMNTEAFF. The rearrangement links TRBV6-5 to TRBJ1-1; D is unresolved. Germline CDR1 MNHEY, CDR2 SVGAGI. This CDR3 is 15 amino acids long. With 2 bases removed from V and 0 bases from J, the gap between germline ends came to 10 bases.

To note about this clonotype: A far larger clone differs by one base, so this is likely a read error. The J gene is TRBJ2-7, the V gene TRBV5-5; TRBD1 aligns across 7 bases. Germline V lookup: CDR1 SGHKS, CDR2 YYEKEE (reference sequence). This CDR3 contains 15 residues. This chain's CDR3 is CASSNRGWGSYGQYF. The CDR3 DNA sequence: TGTGCCAGCAGTAACAGGGGCTGGGGCTCCTACGGGCAGTACTTC.

A note on this clonotype: In this CDR3 the conserved last residue, phenylalanine or tryptophan, is missing, so a read error is likely. Because the CDR3's place on the DNA is in doubt, the DNA is left out and the CDR3 is given as listed by TCRdb. V is TRBV11-2 and J is TRBJ1-5; TRBD1 was called by the table and not checked on the DNA. The CDR3 is 15 residues long, ends included. The germline V gene has CDR1 SGHAT and CDR2 FQNNGV. The CDR3 sequence is CASSLGGTGGQPQRL.

This clonotype was detected ten times or more. This rearrangement joins TRBV7-9 to TRBJ1-2; 7 nucleotides line up with TRBD1. This CDR3 comprises 15 residues. CDR1 and CDR2 (germline): SEHNR, FQNEAQ (reference sequence). With 0 bases clipped from V and 3 bases from J, the junction kept 4 bases outside the gene matches. CDR3 nucleotide sequence: TGTGCCAGCAGCTTAGCGCAGCAGGGGGACTATGGCTACACCTTC. It encodes CASSLAQQGDYGYTF.

This clonotype has just a few counts. The gene calls are TRBV27 and TRBJ1-2; 7 nucleotides agree with TRBD1. The V segment lost 5 bases and the J segment 4 bases; nucleotides outside the gene matches: 10. The CDR3 runs 15 residues. From germline, CDR1 is MNHEY and CDR2 SMNVEV (reference sequence). The CDR3 nucleotides are TGTGCCAGCAGTCGGACAGGCCTGACTAGCTATGGCTACACCTTC. It is translated as CASSRTGLTSYGYTF.

This clonotype was detected many times. The chain combines TRBV11-3 with TRBJ2-3; weak D call: TRBD1 (5 bases). Germline loops: CDR1 SGHNT, CDR2 YENEEA. CDR3 length: 17 amino acids. The ends were cut back, 7 bases at V and 1 base at J, with 21 bases in the middle. DNA for the CDR3: TGTGCCAGCACCCTCGCAGGGATGAGAGCTGGCACAGATACGCAGTATTTT. It translates to CASTLAGMRAGTDTQYF.

This clonotype appeared many times. V is TRBV5-1 and J is TRBJ2-2, with D possibly TRBD2 on 7 matching bases. There are 16 residues in the CDR3. V lost 2 bases and J 1 base, leaving 12 bases between the germline ends. Germline CDR1 reads SGHRS; CDR2 reads YFSETQ. CDR3 sequence: CASSFPRGQNTGELFF. Written as DNA, the CDR3 is TGCGCCAGCAGCTTCCCGCGGGGGCAGAACACCGGGGAGCTGTTTTTT.

As for this clonotype: Lacking the conserved final phenylalanine or tryptophan, this CDR3 likely reflects a read error. The rearrangement joins TRBV13 to TRBJ1-3, with 7 bases that match TRBD1. The junction had 10 bases not matched to a gene; V was cut back by 5 bases and J by 0 bases. In germline, CDR1 is PRHDT, CDR2 FYEKMQ (reference sequence). CDR3 length equals 17 residues. The CDR3 DNA is TGTGCCAGCAGCCGAGATCTCGGACAGGTCTCTGGAAACACCATATATTCT. It yields the protein CASSRDLGQVSGNTIYS.

The rearrangement joins TRBV10-3 to TRBJ2-1; D is possibly TRBD1 (6 bases). CDR1 and CDR2 from the germline V gene are ENHRY and SYGVKD. Trimming removed 10 bases from V and 7 bases from J, with 8 bases in between. This CDR3 spans 10 amino acids. CDR3 DNA sequence: TGTGCCACGCAGGGGAATGAGCAGTTCTTC. Amino acid sequence: CATQGNEQFF.

This clonotype has ten or more counts. V and J are TRBV19 and TRBJ1-5; tentatively, D is TRBD1 (5 bases). The CDR3 is made up of 15 amino acids. CDR1 LNHDA and CDR2 SQIVND come from the germline V gene (reference sequence). Trimming shortened V by 6 bases and J by 3 bases, and 15 bases separated the two germline ends. The CDR3 DNA follows: TGTGCCAGTAGGGTGGGGGGGTCCCCCAATCAGCCCCAGCATTTT. It is translated as CASRVGGSPNQPQHF.

The chain couples TRBV28 to TRBJ2-5, with TRBD2 as a possible D gene (6 bases). Germline loops: CDR1 MDHEN, CDR2 SYDVKM. The CDR3 is made up of 14 amino acids. V lost 2 bases to trimming and J lost 4 bases, with 11 bases between them. For the CDR3, the DNA is TGTGCCAGCAGTTTAGGAGGGTATCGAGAGACCCAGTACTTC. Amino acids: CASSLGGYRETQYF.